The 14 T cell receptor beta chains below all came from one sample that was sequenced in a study of cytomegalovirus exposure and HLA in healthy donors. PCR was performed using 60 Vbeta and 13 Jbeta primers. Libraries were prepared by immunoSEQ multiplex PCR; TCRdb keeps only in-frame clonotypes and omits some of them. The sample gives approximately 300,000 clones, about 80% of which show up once; 0.3% is in the top ten. Material: PBMCs. These receptors came from a girl aged 2 to 10 in good health and CMV-seronegative.

The rearrangement uses TRBV5-4 and TRBJ2-5; perhaps TRBD1 as D (5 bases). V lost 0 bases to trimming and J lost 5 bases, with 8 bases between them. The CDR3 runs to 13 residues. Looked up from germline, CDR1 is SGHNT and CDR2 is YYREEE (reference sequence). The CDR3 region has the DNA TGTGCCAGCAGCTTGGGGGGCTGGGAGACCCAGTACTTC. Translating gives CASSLGGWETQYF.

The chain couples TRBV7-9 to TRBJ2-3; TRBD1 matches 8 bases. Unmatched junction bases numbered 10, after V lost 7 bases and J lost 7 bases. CDR1 and CDR2 from the germline V gene are SEHNR and FQNEAQ (reference sequence). This CDR3 is 14 amino acids long. CDR3 sequence reads: CASKRAGGTNTQYF. The CDR3 DNA is TGTGCCAGCAAGAGGGCAGGGGGCACGAATACGCAGTATTTT.

The V gene is TRBV27, the J gene TRBJ2-1; the match to TRBD2 covers 8 bases. The CDR3 sequence is 18 residues long. V was pared by 2 bases and J by 0 bases, with 9 bases of the junction left unmatched. Per the germline V gene, CDR1 is MNHEY and CDR2 is SMNVEV (reference sequence). CDR3 protein: CASSLPATSGSSYNEQFF. In DNA form, the CDR3 reads TGTGCCAGCAGTTTACCGGCTACTAGCGGCAGCTCCTACAATGAGCAGTTCTTC.

The V gene is TRBV29-1, the J gene TRBJ2-1; 7 bases are shared with TRBD2. V lost 2 bases to trimming and J lost 4 bases; unmatched junction nucleotides: 11. This CDR3 has 16 residues. From germline, CDR1 is SQVTM and CDR2 ANQGSEA. The CDR3 loop reads CSVEPPSGGRYNEQFF. CDR3 in DNA: TGCAGCGTTGAACCCCCGTCGGGAGGTAGATACAATGAGCAGTTCTTC.

V usage is TRBV7-2 and J usage is TRBJ2-1; D not resolved. Germline assignment: CDR1 SGHTA and CDR2 FQGNSA. The CDR3 is 18 residues long. The ends were cut back, 1 base at V and 4 bases at J, with 20 bases in the middle. CDR3 in amino acids: CASSLVFGPRRLYNEQFF. CDR3 DNA sequence: TGTGCCAGCAGCTTAGTGTTCGGCCCCCGGCGGTTATACAATGAGCAGTTCTTC.

V and J are TRBV7-9 and TRBJ1-4, with TRBD1 matching 10 bases. The CDR3 has 15 amino acids. Losses at the gene ends were 1 base for V and 8 bases for J; bases not matched to a gene: 4. Germline lookup yields CDR1 SEHNR and CDR2 FQNEAQ (reference sequence). The CDR3 loop reads CASSLGDRGEEKLFF. In DNA form, the CDR3 reads TGTGCCAGCAGCTTAGGGGACAGGGGTGAGGAAAAACTGTTTTTT.

The V and J genes are TRBV9 and TRBJ2-2; D is possibly TRBD2 (6 bases). Germline assignment: CDR1 SGDLS and CDR2 YYNGEE. Trimming removed 3 bases from V and 5 bases from J, with 20 bases in between. This CDR3 region has 17 residues. The chain's CDR3 is CASSEEGRAKWTGELFF. CDR3 nucleotides: TGTGCCAGCAGCGAGGAGGGCCGGGCCAAATGGACCGGGGAGCTGTTTTTT.

This clone was detected once. J is TRBJ1-1 and V is TRBV4-1; the D gene is possibly TRBD1 (5 bases). The V end was cut by 1 base, the J end by 7 bases, with 16 bases between. The CDR3 has 15 residues. Looked up from germline, CDR1 is MGHRA and CDR2 is YSYEKL. The CDR3 nucleotides read TGCGCCAGCAGCCAAGGACAGCGTACCTCCCGTGAAGCTTTCTTT. Amino acids: CASSQGQRTSREAFF.

V usage is TRBV4-1 and J usage is TRBJ2-7, with TRBD2 matching 7 bases. With V trimmed by 2 bases and J by 0 bases, 1 base remained unmatched. Germline V CDR1 and CDR2: MGHRA, YSYEKL. The CDR3 is 14 residues long. CDR3 DNA sequence: TGCGCCAGCAGCCAACTAGCGGTCTCCTACGAGCAGTACTTC. Translation: CASSQLAVSYEQYF.

The V and J genes are TRBV2 and TRBJ2-7, with D maybe TRBD2 (6 bases). V was trimmed by 10 bases and J by 0 bases, leaving 19 bases between them. Germline loops: CDR1 SNHLY, CDR2 FYNNEI. The CDR3 is made up of 15 amino acids. CDR3 coding DNA: TGTGCCACGGAGACGAGCGGGCTGAGCTCCTACGAGCAGTACTTC. Protein sequence: CATETSGLSSYEQYF.

This chain links TRBV2 with TRBJ2-7; TRBD1 agrees at 8 bases. The CDR3 runs 17 residues. Trimming took 2 bases from V and 0 from J; bases not matched to a gene: 9. CDR1 is SNHLY and CDR2 is FYNNEI in the germline V gene. This chain's CDR3 is CASSEITTGENSYEQYF. Here the CDR3 DNA reads TGTGCCAGCAGTGAAATCACGACAGGGGAAAACTCCTACGAGCAGTACTTC.

This chain links TRBV9 with TRBJ1-6; 7 positions agree with TRBD1. This CDR3 is built from 16 residues. Germline CDR1 and CDR2: SGDLS and YYNGEE. V lost 2 bases to trimming and J lost 4 bases; unmatched junction nucleotides: 6. DNA for the CDR3: TGTGCCAGCAGCGTGGACCTGGGACAGTATAATTCACCCCTCCACTTT. Translated, it gives CASSVDLGQYNSPLHF. The full variable domain, its missing parts supplied by reference TRBV9 and TRBJ1-6, is DSGVTQTPKHLITATGQRVTLRCSPRSGDLSVYWYQQSLDQGLQFLIQYYNGEERAKGNILERFSAQQFPDLHSELNLSSLELGDSALYFCASSVDLGQYNSPLHFGNGTRLTVT.

The gene calls are TRBV5-1 and TRBJ2-7; 9 nucleotides line up with TRBD1. This CDR3 region has 14 residues. Germline V CDR1 and CDR2: SGHRS, YFSETQ. Unmatched junction bases numbered 8, after V lost 4 bases and J lost 6 bases. The CDR3 DNA sequence: TGCGCCAGCAGCGCCTGGACAGGGGTTAGCGAGCAGTACTTC. This translates into CASSAWTGVSEQYF.

J is TRBJ2-2 and V is TRBV19, with 7 bases fitting TRBD1. In germline, CDR1 is LNHDA, CDR2 SQIVND (reference sequence). After removal of 7 bases from V and 8 bases from J, the junction contained 22 bases not matched to a gene. The length of the CDR3 is 18 residues. DNA of the CDR3: TGTGCCAGTATCTCCCCGAAGTGGGACAGCCGTAATTCTGGGGAGCTGTTTTTT. Protein sequence: CASISPKWDSRNSGELFF.